Each of the 13 T cell receptor beta chains below was sequenced from the same sample in a study of T cells expressing NK-cell markers. TCRdb reprocessed the 5' RACE reads and stores each CDR3 protein as one record, lacking DNA. The clone table shows 250,000 or so distinct CDR3 sequences, with the ten largest holding around 3.9%. The sequencing sample was made of blood T cells: a sorted CD56 or NKG2C T cell subset, CD4+ or CD8+ T cells, or bulk PBMC T cells (not recorded which). The receptor set was obtained from a woman between 18 and 75 years old in good health.

This rearrangement joins TRBV5-4 to TRBJ2-2; the TCRdb call, TRBD1, lacks DNA for checking. CDR1 and CDR2 from the germline V gene are SGHNT and YYREEE (reference sequence). CDR3 length: 15 residues. The CDR3 protein is CASSPRQGVTGELFF.

The V gene is TRBV28, the J gene TRBJ2-7; checking the TCRdb D call of TRBD1 is not possible without DNA. The CDR3 runs 15 residues. Germline-derived CDR1 and CDR2 are MDHEN and SYDVKM. CDR3 protein: CASSSTGYSNYEQYF.

This rearrangement joins TRBV12-3 or TRBV12-4 to TRBJ2-1; TCRdb proposes TRBD2, but this gene call is untestable without DNA. The CDR3 runs to 13 residues. The chain's CDR3 is CASSLGLVSEQFF.

This chain connects TRBV29-1 to TRBJ2-3; TCRdb's D call, TRBD1, is unchecked because there is no DNA. There are 14 residues in the CDR3. Germline V lookup: CDR1 SQVTM, CDR2 ANQGSEA. The chain's CDR3 is CSVEYDSHTDTQYF.

The rearrangement links TRBV14 to TRBJ2-5; TCRdb's assignment of TRBD2 cannot be checked, as there is no DNA. This CDR3 is built from 15 residues. Germline CDR1 SGHDN, CDR2 FVKESK. CDR3 amino acids: CASSQDGLARETQYF.

This chain links TRBV24-1 with TRBJ1-3; checking the TCRdb D call of TRBD1 is not possible without DNA. Germline values: CDR1 KGHDR, CDR2 SFDVKD. The CDR3 has 17 residues. The CDR3 loop is CATSDPSGVSSGNTIYF.

The V and J genes are TRBV5-1 and TRBJ2-3. The CDR3 covers 11 residues. CDR1 and CDR2 (germline): SGHRS, YFSETQ. The chain's CDR3 is CASLLGDTQYF.

The J gene is TRBJ1-3, the V gene TRBV20-1; TCRdb's D call of TRBD1 is untestable without DNA. The CDR3 consists of 14 residues. The germline V gene encodes CDR1 DFQATT and CDR2 SNEGSKA (reference sequence). CDR3 residues: CSAVNRGGGNTIYF.

The J gene is TRBJ1-2, the V gene TRBV12-3 or TRBV12-4; the D call of TRBD1 rests on TCRdb alone, since no DNA is present to check it. The CDR3 is made up of 13 amino acids. The CDR3 here is CASSLNRNYGYTF.

The chain recombines TRBV30 with TRBJ2-4; TCRdb's assignment of TRBD1 cannot be checked, as there is no DNA. The CDR3 is made up of 15 amino acids. Germline loops: CDR1 GTSNPN, CDR2 SVGIG (reference sequence). The CDR3 spells CAWTSRDRPKNIQYF.

V is TRBV5-6 and J is TRBJ1-6. The germline CDR1 and CDR2 sequences are SGHDT and YYEEEE. This CDR3 is 13 amino acids long. The CDR3 loop reads CASSQSYNSPLHF.

The chain links TRBV29-1 to TRBJ2-7. The CDR3 consists of 13 residues. CDR1 SQVTM and CDR2 ANQGSEA come from the germline V gene. The CDR3 here is CSVEARGSYEQYF.

This sequence joins TRBV27 and TRBJ2-3; with no DNA, the TCRdb D assignment of TRBD1 cannot be verified. Germline V lookup: CDR1 MNHEY, CDR2 SMNVEV (reference sequence). The CDR3 is 14 amino acids. CDR3 loop: CASSLWGAPDTQYF.